This TCR beta chain was found in a study of OX40 agonist ivuxolimab in advanced cancers. Background on the study: Two patients with cutaneous melanoma and one with hepatocellular carcinoma, three in total, showed partial responses.

Germline V lookup: CDR1 SGDLS, CDR2 YYNGEE. The CDR3 length is 15 residues. V was pared by 3 bases and J by 1 base, with 1 base of the junction left unmatched. Findings and caveats of the study: There were, on average, more expanded clones in CD8+ T cells than in CD4+.

About this clone: Its specificity is unknown.

TCRdb's copy holds only in-frame clones and misses some; the assay was immunoSEQ multiplex PCR. The top ten clones hold about 11% of a sample with around 60,000 clones, 75% to 85% of them seen once. The sequences come from CD4+ or CD8+ T cells sorted from blood, collected in a trial of the OX40 agonist ivuxolimab. This clonotype originated in an adult with an advanced solid tumor such as melanoma, head and neck, liver or kidney cancer. The rearrangement joins TRBV9 to TRBJ2-1, with 10 bases that match TRBD1. CDR3 loop: CASSGGQGSYNEQFF. The DNA of the CDR3 is TGTGCCAGCAGCGGGGGACAGGGGTCCTACAATGAGCAGTTCTTC.